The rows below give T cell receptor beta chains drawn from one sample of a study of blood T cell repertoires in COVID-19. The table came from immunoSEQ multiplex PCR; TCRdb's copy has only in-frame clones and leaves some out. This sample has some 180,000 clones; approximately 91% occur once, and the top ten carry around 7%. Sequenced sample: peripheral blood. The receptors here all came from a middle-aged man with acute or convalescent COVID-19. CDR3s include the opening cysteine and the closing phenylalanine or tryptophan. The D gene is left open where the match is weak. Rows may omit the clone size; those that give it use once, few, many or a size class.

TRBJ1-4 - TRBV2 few CASSGSPEVNEKLFF TGTGCCAGCAGTGGATCTCCAGAGGTTAATGAAAAACTGTTTTTT
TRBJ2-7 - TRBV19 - CASSLLIGQSYEQYF TGTGCCAGTAGCCTTCTGATAGGACAGTCCTACGAGCAGTACTTC
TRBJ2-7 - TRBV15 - CATSRGGGGRGEQYF TGTGCCACCAGCAGAGGGGGAGGGGGGCGCGGCGAGCAGTACTTC
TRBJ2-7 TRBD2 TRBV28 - CASGSGAPYEQYF TGTGCCAGCGGTAGCGGGGCTCCTTACGAGCAGTACTTC
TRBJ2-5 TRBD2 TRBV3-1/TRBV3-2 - CASSQRAGGRTQYF TGTGCCAGCAGCCAAAGGGCGGGGGGGCGGACCCAGTACTTC
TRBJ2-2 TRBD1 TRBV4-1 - CASSQRTGGLGTGELFF TGCGCCAGCAGCCAAAGGACAGGGGGCTTAGGAACCGGGGAGCTGTTTTTT
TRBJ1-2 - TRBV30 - CAWSYGDGYTF TGTGCCTGGAGTTATGGAGATGGCTACACCTTC
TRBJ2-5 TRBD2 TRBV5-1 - CASSLGLAGGQETQYF TGCGCCAGCAGCTTGGGACTAGCGGGGGGACAAGAGACCCAGTACTTC
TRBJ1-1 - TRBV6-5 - CASSYKVQGNTEAFF TGTGCCAGCAGTTACAAGGTACAGGGCAACACTGAAGCTTTCTTT
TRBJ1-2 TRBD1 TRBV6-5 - CASSNTGGIGYTF TGTGCCAGCAGCAACACAGGGGGCATTGGCTACACCTTC
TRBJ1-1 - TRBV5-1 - CASSFSGTEAFF TGCGCCAGCAGCTTCAGTGGTACTGAAGCTTTCTTT
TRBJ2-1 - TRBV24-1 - CATSDLAGDNEQFF TGTGCCACCAGTGATTTGGCAGGGGACAATGAGCAGTTCTTC
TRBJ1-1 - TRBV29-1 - CSEKQGLNTEAFF TGCAGCGAGAAGCAGGGGTTGAACACTGAAGCTTTCTTT
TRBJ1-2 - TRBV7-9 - CASSVTGSRIANYGYTF TGTGCCAGCAGCGTAACAGGGTCCCGAATAGCTAACTATGGCTACACCTTC